The T cell receptor delta chain described here comes from a study of Vδ1+ human thymocytes listed by TCRdb under 2018. Background on the whole study: mRNA-level TRG and TRD CDR3 repertoires of highly purified Vdelta1+ thymocytes from young children were characterised as a data resource. Validation of the multiplex-based CDR3 amplicon strategy against 5'RACE-based CDR3 amplicon generation methods had been performed previously. Points the paper makes about the study in general: Thymic TRG and TRD repertoires appeared highly polyclonal with Gaussian CDR3 length distributions, unlike oligoclonal peripheral blood repertoires. Donors shared many TRG clonotypes (up to about 7x10^3), but TRD repertoires were essentially private, with at most 130 shared. Roughly a fifth of thymic TRD sequences were found to be Vdelta2 (and few were Vdelta3) despite high sort purity, in contrast to peripheral blood Vdelta1+ controls. Because unexpected Vdelta2 sequences could lead to misinterpretation of bulk repertoire data, the authors recommended using highly purified populations and validating at the single-cell level. No clustering by age or sex was observed, so analyses did not stratify donors by these variables.

Thymic samples were depleted of alphabeta T cells, then CD3+ TCRVdelta1+ TCRVdelta2- thymocytes were FACS-sorted. The purity of the sorted Vdelta1+ thymocytes was between roughly 97% and 99.6%. Thymic specimens were obtained from about eight paediatric patients, aged from about 5 days to 16 months, who were undergoing corrective cardiac surgery. Thymic tissue was dispersed, and mononuclear cells were isolated on a Histopaque-1077 density gradient. For staining, the antibodies used were anti-TCRVdelta1 clone TS8.2, anti-TCRVdelta2 clone B6, anti-CD3 clone HIT3a and anti-TCRalphabeta clone IP26. The CDR3 covers 19 residues, taking in both the cysteine and the phenylalanine. Only CDR3 DNA remains: 57 bases, in frame from the first base. From a lookup of the germline V gene, CDR1 and CDR2 are TSWWSYY and QGS. RNA was isolated using the RNeasy mini kit, and reverse transcription was performed with Superscript III. Multiplex PCR was used to generate CDR3 amplicons, with pooled V-gene forward primers and a constant-region reverse primer carrying Illumina adaptor overhangs. After gel purification, the amplicons were indexed with Nextera index primers during eight to nine additional PCR cycles and then purified using AMPure XP beads. The libraries were sequenced on an Illumina MiSeq using paired-end 250 bp reads, dual indexing and an approximately 20% PhiX spike-in. Per the source publication's procedure: FastQC was used to check read quality, and ea-utils fastq-join was used to merge TRG read pairs. IMGT/HighV-QUEST was used to annotate sequences, retaining only productive sequences with an unambiguous V-gene assignment, and each clonotype was defined by an identical CDR3 sequence. For downstream analysis, VDJtools 1.1.1, tcR 2.2.3, Treemap and vegan Shannon diversity in R 3.4.4 were used. The public reads were reprocessed by TCRdb using CATT, and rows of matching DNA were later combined. TCRdb assigned the V and J calls; the authors' analysis was not used. The sample contains 20,000 to 25,000 delta-chain clones, 7.5% to 9% of them found a single time. The top ten clonotypes cover 0.75% to 1% of the sample.

On this clone: Its recognized antigen is unknown. One end of the junction is discordant with germline, which a read error may explain.

The clonotype was recovered from a child in the first two years of life who had congenital heart surgery. This receptor chain uses TRDV1 and TRDJ1; 11 bases in between match TRDD3. Specimen: Vdelta1+ gamma-delta thymocytes from the thymus. Reading the label with the study, this specimen's cell subset or site is: FACS-sorted CD3+ TCRalphabeta- TCRVdelta1+ TCRVdelta2- thymocytes. The base sequence is TGTGCTCTTGGGTACTCTCCGGCCCCCGCTGGGGGATACACCGATAAACCCATCTTT. Translated, this is CALGYSPAPAGGYTDKPIF.